The 15 T cell receptor beta chains presented below share a single source sample, sequenced in a study of blood T cells in healthy people across ages. The use of a sample-barcoded 5' primer and a J-beta primer mix characterized a second PCR of about 7 to 12 cycles. MiXCR was run by TCRdb on the 5' RACE reads, yielding one entry per CDR3 protein. The table includes about 780,000 distinct CDR3 sequences, roughly 46% detected once. Sequencing was performed on blood. The receptors were sampled from a man aged 80 or over in good health.

V is TRBV6-5 and J is TRBJ2-7, with TRBD2 matching over 8 bases. The CDR3 consists of 15 residues. The germline CDR1 and CDR2 sequences are MNHEY and SVGAGI. Germline trimming cut 6 bases from V and 2 bases from J; bases unmatched to any gene: 9. The CDR3 protein is CASSELAGSPYEQYF. Written as DNA, the CDR3 is TGTGCCAGCAGCGAGCTAGCGGGTTCCCCCTACGAGCAGTACTTC.

This clonotype was seen repeatedly, ten times or more. The CDR3 protein is CASSPYRAGAKGYTF. CDR3 in DNA: TGTGCCAGCAGCCCCTATCGGGCTGGGGCGAAGGGCTACACCTTC. The rearrangement links TRBV7-2 to TRBJ1-2; maybe TRBD1 (5 bases). With 5 bases removed from V and 8 bases from J, the gap between germline ends came to 21 bases. Germline V gives CDR1 SGHTA, CDR2 FQGNSA. CDR3 length: 15 residues.

The genes are TRBV20-1 and TRBJ2-5, with 7 bases matching TRBD1. TRBJ2-7 matches the DNA end more closely, so the J call is doubtful. CDR1 is DFQATT, CDR2 SNEGSKA, per germline (reference sequence). The CDR3 has 11 amino acids. CDR3 bases: TGCAGTGCGACAGGGCCCCGCGAGCAGTACTTC. It is translated as CSATGPREQYF.

A few counts support this clonotype. CDR3 bases: TGCAGTGCTAGAGGGGTAGAGGTCCTCTCGAGCAACAATGAGCAGTTCTTC. It encodes CSARGVEVLSSNNEQFF. This chain links TRBV20-1 with TRBJ2-1; D is unresolved. The germline CDR1 and CDR2 sequences are DFQATT and SNEGSKA (reference sequence). This CDR3 is 17 amino acids long. Trimming took off 1 base at V and 5 bases at J, with 21 bases between the two ends.

At least ten counts were recorded for this clonotype. The V call is TRBV20-1, the J call TRBJ1-2; 10 bases line up with TRBD1. This CDR3 spans 13 amino acids. The V and J ends lost 7 bases and 6 bases, in that order; junction bases with no gene match: 8. The V gene's germline CDR1 is DFQATT and CDR2 SNEGSKA (reference sequence). CDR3 amino acids: CSGLDRGSNGYTF. In nucleotides, the CDR3 is TGCAGTGGGCTGGACAGGGGGAGTAATGGCTACACCTTC.

As concerns this clonotype: A much larger clone lies one base from this, so it may be a read error. This sequence joins TRBV4-2 and TRBJ2-5; 8 bases fit TRBD1. V shed 4 bases, J shed 11 bases, and the junction held 15 bases outside the gene matches. Germline V gene sequence: CDR1 LGHNA, CDR2 YNFKEQ. This CDR3 has 15 amino acids. The DNA of the CDR3 is TGTGCCAGCAGCCGGGGACAGGCCGATAGGAATGAGCAGTACTTC. It codes for CASSRGQADRNEQYF.

The V and J genes are TRBV6-2 or TRBV6-3 and TRBJ1-1, with D perhaps matching TRBD1 (5 bases). Germline CDR1 MNHEY, CDR2 SVGEGT. Trimming stripped 4 bases from V and 3 bases from J, with 12 bases between. The CDR3 has 14 residues. CDR3 in amino acids: CASSLEGLYTEAFF. CDR3 nucleotide sequence: TGTGCCAGCAGTTTAGAGGGGTTGTACACTGAAGCTTTCTTT.

A few counts support this clonotype. This chain joins TRBV24-1 and TRBJ2-5, with 13 bases fitting TRBD2. This CDR3 contains 16 residues. The germline V gene has CDR1 KGHDR and CDR2 SFDVKD. The junction had 0 bases not matched to a gene; V was cut back by 3 bases and J by 0 bases. CDR3 residues: CATSDGTSGNQETQYF. CDR3 in DNA: TGTGCCACCAGTGATGGGACTAGCGGGAACCAAGAGACCCAGTACTTC.

This clonotype was recorded many times. The chain carries TRBV20-1 and TRBJ2-1; D unclear. This CDR3 region has 10 residues. Looked up from germline, CDR1 is DFQATT and CDR2 is SNEGSKA (reference sequence). Trimming removed 5 bases from V and 9 bases from J, with 8 bases in between. CDR3 in amino acids: CSALRAEQFF. CDR3 bases: TGCAGTGCTCTCCGGGCTGAGCAGTTCTTC.

The rearrangement uses TRBV29-1 and TRBJ2-7; D uncertain. This CDR3 region has 12 residues. The germline V gene has CDR1 SQVTM and CDR2 ANQGSEA. The V gene lost 8 bases and the J gene lost 0 bases, with 11 bases spanning the gap. The CDR3 nucleotides read TGCAGCACGAAGACGGACTCCTACGAGCAGTACTTC. Protein: CSTKTDSYEQYF.

V is TRBV10-2 and J is TRBJ1-5, with D perhaps TRBD1 (6 bases). Trimming removed 4 bases at V and 7 bases at J, with 14 bases between. The germline gives CDR1 WSHSY, CDR2 SAAADI. This CDR3 region has 14 residues. The chain's CDR3 is CASSAIQGSQPQHF. The CDR3 bases are TGCGCCAGCAGTGCTATACAGGGTTCCCAGCCCCAGCATTTT.

The chain employs TRBV20-1 and TRBJ1-2, with 12 bases fitting TRBD1. This CDR3 is built from 15 residues. Germline-derived CDR1 and CDR2 are DFQATT and SNEGSKA (reference sequence). V trimming: 5 bases; J trimming: 3 bases; junction bases outside the gene matches: 7. CDR3 coding DNA: TGCAGTGCTGCCGCCGGGACAGGGGGCTACTATGGCTACACCTTC. Its translation is CSAAAGTGGYYGYTF.

The rearrangement uses TRBV5-1 and TRBJ2-1; 10 nucleotides agree with TRBD2. With the DNA end fitting TRBJ2-7 better, the J assignment may be wrong. The CDR3 has 18 amino acids. Germline CDR1 SGHRS, CDR2 YFSETQ. In DNA, the CDR3 is TGCGCCAGCAGCTTGGCTAGGCTAGCGGGAGACTTCTACAATGAGCAGTACTTC. Its translation is CASSLARLAGDFYNEQYF.

This chain links TRBV20-1 with TRBJ2-7, with 14 bases aligning to TRBD2. This CDR3 contains 19 residues. The J segment lost 7 bases and the V segment lost 3 bases, leaving 20 bases of the junction unmatched. Germline-derived CDR1 and CDR2 are DFQATT and SNEGSKA (reference sequence). CDR3 region: CSASGSWTSGRRASNEQYF. The CDR3 coding sequence is TGCAGTGCTAGCGGGTCCTGGACTAGCGGGAGGAGGGCCAGTAATGAGCAGTACTTC.

CDR3 DNA: TGTGCCAGCAGTCAACCCCTCCAGGGTGGGACAGATACGCAGTATTTT. Translation: CASSQPLQGGTDTQYF. The V and J genes are TRBV28 and TRBJ2-3; tentative D call: TRBD1 (5 bases). Germline CDR1 and CDR2: MDHEN and SYDVKM. Deletions cut 5 bases from V and 3 bases from J, with 18 bases between. The CDR3 is made up of 16 amino acids.